The following is a T cell receptor (beta chain) sequence with its context. Data came from immunoSEQ multiplex PCR; TCRdb stores just in-frame clones and leaves some out. Here the sample spans 150,000 or so clones, about nine tenths being singletons. This sample is part of a study of T cell responses to AZD1222 COVID-19 vaccine. V was cut by 2 bases and J by 9 bases, with 12 bases left in between. Germline CDR1 reads SGHRS; CDR2 reads YFSETQ. The CDR3 extends over 13 amino acids. V is TRBV5-1 and J is TRBJ1-3; D unclear. The sample here was peripheral blood, taken on day 0 of AZD1222 vaccination. This receptor was obtained from an adult in good health. DNA for the CDR3: TGCGCCAGCAGCTTTGACGGGGAGGGCACCATATATTTT. Translation: CASSFDGEGTIYF. Full variable domain (missing parts from reference TRBV5-1 and TRBJ1-3): KAGVTQTPRYLIKTRGQQVTLSCSPISGHRSVSWYQQTPGQGLQFLFEYFSETQRNKGNFPGRFSGRQFSNSRSEMNVSTLELGDSALYLCASSFDGEGTIYFGEGSWLTVV.